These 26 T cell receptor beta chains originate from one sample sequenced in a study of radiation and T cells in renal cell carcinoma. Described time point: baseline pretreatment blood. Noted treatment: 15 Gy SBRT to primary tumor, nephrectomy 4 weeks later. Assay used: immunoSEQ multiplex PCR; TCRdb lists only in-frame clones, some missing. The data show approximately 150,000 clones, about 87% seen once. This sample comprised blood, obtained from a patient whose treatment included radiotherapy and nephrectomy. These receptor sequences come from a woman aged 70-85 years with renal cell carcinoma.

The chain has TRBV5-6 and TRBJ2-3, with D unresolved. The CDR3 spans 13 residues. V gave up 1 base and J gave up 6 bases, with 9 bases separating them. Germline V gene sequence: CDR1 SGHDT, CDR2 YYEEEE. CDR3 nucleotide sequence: TGTGCCAGCAGCTTGAGGGCTACCGATACGCAGTATTTT. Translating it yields CASSLRATDTQYF.

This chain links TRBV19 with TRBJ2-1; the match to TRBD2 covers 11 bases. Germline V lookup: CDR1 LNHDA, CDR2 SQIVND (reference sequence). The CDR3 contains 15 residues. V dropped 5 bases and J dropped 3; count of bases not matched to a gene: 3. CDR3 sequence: CASSPSGGSYNEQFF. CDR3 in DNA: TGTGCCAGTAGTCCTAGCGGGGGGAGCTACAATGAGCAGTTCTTC.

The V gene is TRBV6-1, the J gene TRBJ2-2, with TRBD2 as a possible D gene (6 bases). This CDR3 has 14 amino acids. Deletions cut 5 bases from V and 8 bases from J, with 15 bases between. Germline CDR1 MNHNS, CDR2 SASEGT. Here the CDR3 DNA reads TGTGCCAGCAGTTCTTTCGACGGGGGTGGGGAGCTGTTTTTT. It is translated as CASSSFDGGGELFF.

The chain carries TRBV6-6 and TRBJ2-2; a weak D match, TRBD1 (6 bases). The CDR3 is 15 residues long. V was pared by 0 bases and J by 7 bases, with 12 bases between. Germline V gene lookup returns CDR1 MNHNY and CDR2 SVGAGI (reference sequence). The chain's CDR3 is CASSYSTQGGGELFF. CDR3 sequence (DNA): TGTGCCAGCAGTTACTCGACACAGGGTGGCGGGGAGCTGTTTTTT.

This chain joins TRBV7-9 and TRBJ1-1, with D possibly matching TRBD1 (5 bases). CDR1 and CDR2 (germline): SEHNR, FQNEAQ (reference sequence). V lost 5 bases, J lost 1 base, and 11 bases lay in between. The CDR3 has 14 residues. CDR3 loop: CASSVSQGNTEAFF. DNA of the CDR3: TGTGCCAGCAGCGTCAGCCAGGGGAACACTGAAGCTTTCTTT.

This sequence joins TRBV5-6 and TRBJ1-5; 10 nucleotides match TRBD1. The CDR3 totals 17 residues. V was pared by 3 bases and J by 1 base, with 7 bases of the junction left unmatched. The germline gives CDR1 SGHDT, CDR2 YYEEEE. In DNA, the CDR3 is TGTGCCAGCAGCTCAGACAGGGGGCGAGTGAGCAATCAGCCCCAGCATTTT. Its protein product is CASSSDRGRVSNQPQHF.

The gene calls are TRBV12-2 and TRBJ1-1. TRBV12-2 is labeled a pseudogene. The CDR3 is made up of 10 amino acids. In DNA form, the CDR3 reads TGTGCAAGTCGCTTAGAGGCGGCTTTCTTT. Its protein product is CASRLEAAFF.

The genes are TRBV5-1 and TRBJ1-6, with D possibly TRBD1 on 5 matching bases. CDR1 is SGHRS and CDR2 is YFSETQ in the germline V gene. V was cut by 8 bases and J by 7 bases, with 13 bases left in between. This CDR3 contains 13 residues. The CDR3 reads CASGADVNSPLHF. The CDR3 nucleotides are TGCGCCAGTGGGGCGGACGTCAATTCACCCCTCCACTTT.

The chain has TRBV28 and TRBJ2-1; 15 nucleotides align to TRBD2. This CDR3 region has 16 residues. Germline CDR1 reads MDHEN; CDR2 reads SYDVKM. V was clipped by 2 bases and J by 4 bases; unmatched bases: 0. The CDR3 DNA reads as TGTGCCAGCAGTTTAGGGACTAGCGGGGGGTACAATGAGCAGTTCTTC. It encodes CASSLGTSGGYNEQFF.

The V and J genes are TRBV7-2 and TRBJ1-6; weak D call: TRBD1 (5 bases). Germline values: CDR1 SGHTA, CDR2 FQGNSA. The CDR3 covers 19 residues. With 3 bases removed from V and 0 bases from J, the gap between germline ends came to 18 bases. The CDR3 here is CASSLVGAAGSSYNSPLHF. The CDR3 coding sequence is TGTGCCAGCAGCTTGGTAGGGGCAGCCGGTAGCTCCTATAATTCACCCCTCCACTTT.

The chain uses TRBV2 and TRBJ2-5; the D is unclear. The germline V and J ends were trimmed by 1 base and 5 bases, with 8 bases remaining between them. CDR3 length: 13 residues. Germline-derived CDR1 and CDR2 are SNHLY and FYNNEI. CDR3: CASSEGLRETQYF. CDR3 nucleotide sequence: TGTGCCAGCAGTGAAGGGCTAAGGGAGACCCAGTACTTC. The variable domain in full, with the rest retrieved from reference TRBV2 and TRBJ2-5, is EPEVTQTPSHQVTQMGQEVILRCVPISNHLYFYWYRQILGQKVEFLVSFYNNEISEKSEIFDDQFSVERPDGSNFTLKIRSTKLEDSAMYFCASSEGLRETQYFGPGTRLLVL.

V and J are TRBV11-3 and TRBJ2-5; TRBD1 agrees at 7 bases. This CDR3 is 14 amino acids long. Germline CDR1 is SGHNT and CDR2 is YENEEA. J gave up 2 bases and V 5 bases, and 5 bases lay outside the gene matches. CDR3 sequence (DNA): TGTGCCAGCAGCAAACGGGACAGTCAAGAGACCCAGTACTTC. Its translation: CASSKRDSQETQYF. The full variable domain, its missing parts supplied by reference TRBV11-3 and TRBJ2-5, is EAGVVQSPRYKIIEKKQPVAFWCNPISGHNTLYWYLQNLGQGPELLIRYENEEAVDDSQLPKDRFSAERLKGVDSTLKIQPAELGDSAVYLCASSKRDSQETQYFGPGTRLLVL.

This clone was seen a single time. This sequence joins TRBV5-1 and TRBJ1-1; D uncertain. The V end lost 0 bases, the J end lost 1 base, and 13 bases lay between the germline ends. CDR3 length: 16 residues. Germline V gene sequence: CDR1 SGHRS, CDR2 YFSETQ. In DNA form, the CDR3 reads TGCGCCAGCAGCTTGGGAACCACACCTGGGAACACTGAAGCTTTCTTT. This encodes CASSLGTTPGNTEAFF.

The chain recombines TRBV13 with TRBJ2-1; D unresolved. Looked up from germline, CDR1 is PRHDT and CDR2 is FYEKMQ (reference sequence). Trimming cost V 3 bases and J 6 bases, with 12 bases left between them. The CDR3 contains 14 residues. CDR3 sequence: CASSFVGPTNEQFF. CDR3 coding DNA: TGTGCCAGCAGCTTCGTCGGTCCCACCAATGAGCAGTTCTTC. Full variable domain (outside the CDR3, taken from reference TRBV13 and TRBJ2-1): AAGVIQSPRHLIKEKRETATLKCYPIPRHDTVYWYQQGPGQDPQFLISFYEKMQSDKGSIPDRFSAQQFSDYHSELNMSSLELGDSALYFCASSFVGPTNEQFFGPGTRLTVL.

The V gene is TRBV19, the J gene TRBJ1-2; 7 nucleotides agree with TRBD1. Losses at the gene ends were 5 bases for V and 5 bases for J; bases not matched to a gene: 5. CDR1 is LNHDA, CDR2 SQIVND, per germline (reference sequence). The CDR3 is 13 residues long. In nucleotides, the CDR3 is TGTGCCAGTAGTTACGGGACAGCTTATGGCTACACCTTC. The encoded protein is CASSYGTAYGYTF.

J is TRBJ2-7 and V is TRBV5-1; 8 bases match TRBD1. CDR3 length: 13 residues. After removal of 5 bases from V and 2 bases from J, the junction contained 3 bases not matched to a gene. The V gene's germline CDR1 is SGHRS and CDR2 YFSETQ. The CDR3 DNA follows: TGCGCCAGCAGGCGGGACAGGACCTACGAGCAGTACTTC. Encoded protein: CASRRDRTYEQYF.

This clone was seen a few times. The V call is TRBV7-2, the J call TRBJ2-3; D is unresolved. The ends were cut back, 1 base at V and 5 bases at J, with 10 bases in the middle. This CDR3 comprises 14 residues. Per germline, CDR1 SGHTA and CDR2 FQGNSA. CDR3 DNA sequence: TGTGCCAGCAGCTTAGGATGGGAAGGAGATACGCAGTATTTT. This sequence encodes CASSLGWEGDTQYF.

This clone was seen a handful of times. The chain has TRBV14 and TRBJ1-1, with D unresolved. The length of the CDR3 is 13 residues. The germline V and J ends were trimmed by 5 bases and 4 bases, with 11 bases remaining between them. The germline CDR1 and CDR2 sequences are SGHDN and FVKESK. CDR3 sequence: CASSGDYLTEAFF. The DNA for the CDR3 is TGTGCCAGCAGCGGAGATTACCTCACTGAAGCTTTCTTT.

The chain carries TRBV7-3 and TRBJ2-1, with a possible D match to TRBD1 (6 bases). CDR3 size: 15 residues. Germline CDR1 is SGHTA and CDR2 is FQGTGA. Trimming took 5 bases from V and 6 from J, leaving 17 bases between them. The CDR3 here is CASSIYRVPPNEQFF. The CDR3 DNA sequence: TGTGCCAGCAGCATCTACAGGGTTCCCCCCAATGAGCAGTTCTTC.

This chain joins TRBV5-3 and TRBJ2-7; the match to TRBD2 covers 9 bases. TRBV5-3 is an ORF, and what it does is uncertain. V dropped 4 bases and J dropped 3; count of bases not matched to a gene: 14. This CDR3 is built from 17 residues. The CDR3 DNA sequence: TGTGCCAGAAGCCACCCCGGGGCTAGCGGGGAGTTCTACGAGCAGTACTTC. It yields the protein CARSHPGASGEFYEQYF.

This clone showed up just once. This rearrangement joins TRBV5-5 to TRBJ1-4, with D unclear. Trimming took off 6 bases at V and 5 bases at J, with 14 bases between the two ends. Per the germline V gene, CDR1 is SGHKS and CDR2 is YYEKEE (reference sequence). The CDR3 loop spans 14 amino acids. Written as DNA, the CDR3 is TGTGCCAGCACCACCGGAGGGAAGAATGAAAAACTGTTTTTT. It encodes CASTTGGKNEKLFF. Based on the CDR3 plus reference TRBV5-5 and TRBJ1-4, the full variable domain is DAGVTQSPTHLIKTRGQQVTLRCSPISGHKSVSWYQQVLGQGPQFIFQYYEKEERGRGNFPDRFSARQFPNYSSELNVNALLLGDSALYLCASTTGGKNEKLFFGSGTQLSVL.

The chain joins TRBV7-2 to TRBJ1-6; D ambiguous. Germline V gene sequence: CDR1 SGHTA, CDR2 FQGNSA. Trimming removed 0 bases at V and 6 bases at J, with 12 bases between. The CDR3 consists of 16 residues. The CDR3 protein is CASSLALWAANSPLHF. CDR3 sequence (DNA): TGTGCCAGCAGCTTAGCCCTCTGGGCGGCTAATTCACCCCTCCACTTT.

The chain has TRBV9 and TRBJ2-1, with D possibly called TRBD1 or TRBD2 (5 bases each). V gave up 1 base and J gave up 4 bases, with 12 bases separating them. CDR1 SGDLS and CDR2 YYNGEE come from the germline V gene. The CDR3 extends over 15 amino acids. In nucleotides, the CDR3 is TGTGCCAGCAGCGTATCCGGGGCCGGTTACAATGAGCAGTTCTTC. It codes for CASSVSGAGYNEQFF.

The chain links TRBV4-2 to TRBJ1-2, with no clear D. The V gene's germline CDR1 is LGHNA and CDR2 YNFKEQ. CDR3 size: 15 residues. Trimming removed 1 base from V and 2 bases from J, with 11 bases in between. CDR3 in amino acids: CASSQGSGKNYGYTF. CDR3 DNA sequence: TGTGCCAGCAGCCAAGGGTCCGGGAAAAACTATGGCTACACCTTC.

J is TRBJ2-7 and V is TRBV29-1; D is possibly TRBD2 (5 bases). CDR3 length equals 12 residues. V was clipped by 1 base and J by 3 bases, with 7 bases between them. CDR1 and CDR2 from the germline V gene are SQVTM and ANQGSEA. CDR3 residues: CSVEVTSYEQYF. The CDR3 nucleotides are TGCAGCGTTGAAGTTACTAGCTACGAGCAGTACTTC.

The CDR3 DNA follows: TGTGCCAGTAGTTTGACTAGCGGGGTCTCCTACGAGCAGTACTTC. Protein: CASSLTSGVSYEQYF. The V and J genes are TRBV19 and TRBJ2-7; 11 bases fit TRBD2. The CDR3 contains 15 residues. Trimming removed 5 bases from V and 0 bases from J; junction bases left unmatched: 3. Germline CDR1 and CDR2: LNHDA and SQIVND (reference sequence).